The rows below give T cell receptor beta chains drawn from one sample of a study of blood T cells in healthy people across ages. TCRdb re-called the 5' RACE reads with MiXCR, one entry per CDR3 protein. The table records around 2 million distinct CDR3 sequences, 30% to 40% of them present only once. Specimen: blood. The receptors were sampled from a human donor in good health. Each CDR3 is given with its conserved first and last residue. Each record gives: CDR3 protein, CDR3 DNA, V gene, CDR3 length, D gene, J gene, clone size. The D gene is left open where the match is weak. Clone size is stated in some rows and not others, as once, few, many or a class when expanded.

CASSYGTVRSPLHF | TGTGCCAGCAGCTACGGGACAGTTCGGTCACCCCTCCACTTT | TRBV3-1 | 14 | TRBD1 | TRBJ1-6 | few
CASSSNSGAKPQHF | TGTGCCAGCAGTTCGAACTCAGGGGCCAAGCCCCAGCATTTT | TRBV7-3 | 14 | NA | TRBJ1-5 | NA
CASSQSLRGETQYF | TGTGCCAGCAGCCAATCGCTGCGGGGGGAGACCCAGTACTTC | TRBV3-1 | 14 | TRBD2 | TRBJ2-5 | NA
CASSLALGGAIQPQHF | TGTGCCAGCAGCTTAGCGCTCGGGGGCGCGATTCAGCCCCAGCATTTT | TRBV7-2 | 16 | NA | TRBJ1-5 | NA
CASSQGIRTEAFF | TGCGCCAGCAGCCAAGGGATCAGGACTGAAGCTTTCTTT | TRBV4-1 | 13 | NA | TRBJ1-1 | NA
CAISDPGLATYEQYF | TGTGCCATCAGTGACCCGGGACTAGCGACCTACGAGCAGTACTTC | TRBV10-3 | 15 | TRBD2 | TRBJ2-7 | few
CASSQQIPDTQYF | TGCGCCAGCAGCCAACAGATACCAGATACGCAGTATTTT | TRBV4-3 | 13 | NA | TRBJ2-3 | NA
CASRPKLAGITYEQYF | TGCGCCAGCAGACCAAAACTAGCGGGGATTACCTACGAGCAGTACTTC | TRBV10-2 | 16 | TRBD2 | TRBJ2-7 | NA
CASSRSLCEQYF | TGTGCCAGCAGCCGCTCCCTCTGCGAGCAGTACTTC | TRBV3-2 | 12 | NA | TRBJ2-7 | many
CASSLASGTIDEQYF | TGTGCCAGCAGCCTAGCATCCGGGACCATCGACGAGCAGTACTTC | TRBV7-2 | 15 | NA | TRBJ2-7 | NA
CASRFLDRGEQFF | TGTGCCAGCAGGTTCCTGGACAGGGGTGAGCAGTTCTTC | TRBV12-3/TRBV12-4 | 13 | TRBD1 | TRBJ2-1 | NA
CASSITWTPQETQYF | TGTGCCAGTAGTATTACATGGACTCCCCAAGAGACCCAGTACTTC | TRBV19 | 15 | NA | TRBJ2-5 | NA
CASSFEGRRAAGLNEQFF | TGTGCCAGCAGCTTTGAGGGCCGCAGAGCCGCCGGGCTGAATGAGCAGTTCTTC | TRBV7-2 | 18 | NA | TRBJ2-1 | NA
CASSPTTGLEGYTF | TGTGCCAGCTCACCTACGACAGGGTTAGAGGGCTACACCTTC | TRBV18 | 14 | TRBD1 | TRBJ1-2 | few
CANSYSTTSGGSAQYF | TGCGCCAACAGTTACTCGACGACTAGCGGGGGGTCGGCGCAGTATTTT | TRBV6-2/TRBV6-3 | 16 | TRBD2 | TRBJ2-3 | NA
CASSSASAGANGYTF | TGTGCCAGCAGCTCGGCTTCGGCAGGGGCCAATGGCTACACCTTC | TRBV7-2 | 15 | NA | TRBJ1-2 | NA
CSARDQGTGNQQYF | TGCAGTGCTAGAGATCAGGGGACAGGGAACCAGCAGTACTTC | TRBV20-1 | 14 | TRBD1 | TRBJ2-7 | NA
CASSFGTGDFYGYTF | TGTGCCAGCAGCTTTGGAACAGGGGACTTCTATGGCTACACCTTC | TRBV7-2 | 15 | TRBD1 | TRBJ1-2 | few
CATSASGGSDTQYF | TGTGCCACCAGTGCCAGCGGAGGTTCAGATACGCAGTATTTT | TRBV24-1 | 14 | NA | TRBJ2-3 | NA
CASRPSGQGYTF | TGTGCCAGCAGACCCTCCGGACAAGGCTACACCTTC | TRBV28 | 12 | NA | TRBJ1-2 | NA
CASSPPLAGNTEAFF | TGTGCCAGCAGCCCCCCCCTGGCAGGGAACACTGAAGCTTTCTTT | TRBV12-3/TRBV12-4 | 15 | NA | TRBJ1-1 | NA
CASSSFPGTDGYTF | TGCGCCAGCAGCTCATTTCCCGGGACAGACGGCTACACCTTC | TRBV5-1 | 14 | TRBD1 | TRBJ1-2 | few
CASNGQGTYEQYF | TGTGCCAGCAATGGACAGGGTACCTACGAGCAGTACTTC | TRBV27 | 13 | TRBD1 | TRBJ2-7 | NA
CASRPTGLGPYEQYF | TGTGCCAGCAGACCGACAGGGCTAGGTCCCTACGAGCAGTACTTC | TRBV6-5 | 15 | TRBD1 | TRBJ2-7 | few
CATLMRQGATDTQYF | TGTGCCACCTTGATGAGACAGGGGGCAACAGATACGCAGTATTTT | TRBV21-1 | 15 | NA | TRBJ2-3 | NA
CASSHGDGTYEQYF | TGTGCCAGCAGCCATGGGGACGGTACCTACGAGCAGTACTTC | TRBV4-2 | 14 | NA | TRBJ2-7 | few
CASSLYGGENTEAFF | TGTGCCAGCAGCTTATACGGAGGGGAGAACACTGAAGCTTTCTTT | TRBV7-2 | 15 | NA | TRBJ1-1 | few
CATSDKGQPSYEQYF | TGTGCCACCAGTGATAAGGGACAGCCGTCCTACGAGCAGTACTTC | TRBV24-1 | 15 | TRBD1 | TRBJ2-7 | few
CASSQNLRVSYNEQFF | TGCGCCAGCAGCCAAAACCTCAGGGTTTCCTACAATGAGCAGTTCTTC | TRBV4-3 | 16 | NA | TRBJ2-1 | few
CAISDSIDTQYF | TGTGCCATCAGTGATTCCATAGATACGCAGTATTTT | TRBV10-3 | 12 | NA | TRBJ2-3 | NA
CATSRDSGGSTEAFF | TGTGCCACCAGCAGAGATTCGGGGGGGAGCACTGAAGCTTTCTTT | TRBV15 | 15 | NA | TRBJ1-1 | NA
CASSWGQNYEQYF | TGTGCCAGCAGTTGGGGACAGAACTACGAGCAGTACTTC | TRBV12-3/TRBV12-4 | 13 | TRBD1 | TRBJ2-7 | many
CASSQGLKAFF | TGCGCCAGCAGCCAAGGACTTAAAGCTTTCTTT | TRBV4-1 | 11 | NA | TRBJ1-1 | few
CSASDPGPRSYEQYF | TGCAGTGCTAGTGATCCGGGGCCTCGCTCCTACGAGCAGTACTTC | TRBV20-1 | 15 | NA | TRBJ2-7 | NA
CASSLYSGNSYEQYF | TGTGCCAGCAGTTTATATTCGGGCAACTCCTACGAGCAGTACTTC | TRBV27 | 15 | NA | TRBJ2-7 | NA
CSVLIGLAGGNGQYF | TGCAGCGTCCTAATTGGACTAGCGGGAGGCAACGGGCAGTATTTT | TRBV29-1 | 15 | TRBD2 | TRBJ2-3 | few
CATGDRGDQPQHF | TGTGCCACGGGAGACAGGGGGGATCAGCCCCAGCATTTT | TRBV19 | 13 | TRBD1 | TRBJ1-5 | NA
CSVSQGSKNIQYF | TGCAGCGTCTCACAGGGGAGCAAAAACATTCAGTACTTC | TRBV29-1 | 13 | TRBD1 | TRBJ2-4 | many
CASSQDGLLDTQYF | TGCGCCAGCAGCCAAGACGGACTTCTAGATACGCAGTATTTT | TRBV4-1 | 14 | NA | TRBJ2-3 | few
CASSSRQGATGELFF | TGTGCCAGCAGCTCCCGACAGGGGGCTACCGGGGAGCTGTTTTTT | TRBV7-2 | 15 | TRBD1 | TRBJ2-2 | once
CASNLFEQTWKAFF | TGTGCCAGCAACCTATTCGAGCAAACATGGAAAGCTTTCTTT | TRBV12-3/TRBV12-4 | 14 | NA | TRBJ1-1 | NA
CASSLAPETDEQYF | TGTGCCAGCAGCTTAGCCCCAGAAACGGACGAGCAGTACTTC | TRBV7-2 | 14 | NA | TRBJ2-7 | NA
CASSLLDILGHRKYSNQPQHF | TGTGCCAGCAGTTTATTGGATATATTGGGCCATCGAAAATATAGCAATCAGCCCCAGCATTTT | TRBV28 | 21 | NA | TRBJ1-5 | few
CASSRDSSTEAFF | TGTGCCAGCAGTAGGGACAGCAGCACTGAAGCTTTCTTT | TRBV12-3/TRBV12-4 | 13 | TRBD1 | TRBJ1-1 | NA
CASRRGLAGEQYF | TGTGCCAGCAGAAGAGGACTAGCGGGGGAGCAGTACTTC | TRBV28 | 13 | TRBD2 | TRBJ2-4 | few
CASSLAGTTGELFF | TGTGCCAGCAGCTTAGCGGGCACTACCGGGGAGCTGTTTTTT | TRBV7-2 | 14 | NA | TRBJ2-2 | NA
CSARVPTGPYYEQYF | TGCAGTGCTAGAGTCCCGACAGGGCCCTACTACGAGCAGTACTTC | TRBV20-1 | 15 | TRBD1 | TRBJ2-7 | NA
CASSPLGLRTYEQYF | TGTGCCAGCAGTCCGCTGGGACTGAGAACCTACGAGCAGTACTTC | TRBV6-5 | 15 | NA | TRBJ2-7 | NA
CASSQGLAYQETQYF | TGTGCCAGCAGCCAAGGACTAGCCTACCAAGAGACCCAGTACTTC | TRBV4-2 | 15 | TRBD2 | TRBJ2-5 | NA
CASSHAEDVKRIGEQYF | TGCGCCAGCAGCCACGCTGAGGACGTCAAGAGGATAGGCGAGCAGTACTTC | TRBV4-3 | 17 | NA | TRBJ2-7 | few
CSARNRDREYGYTF | TGCAGTGCTAGAAACCGGGACAGGGAGTATGGCTACACCTTC | TRBV20-1 | 14 | TRBD1 | TRBJ1-2 | NA
CASSADSSYNEQFF | TGTGCCAGCAGTGCTGACAGCTCCTACAATGAGCAGTTCTTC | TRBV7-9 | 14 | NA | TRBJ2-1 | NA